These 13 T cell receptor beta chains came from one sample sequenced in a study of blood T cell repertoires in COVID-19. Sequencing used immunoSEQ multiplex PCR; TCRdb keeps in-frame clones, though not all of them. The repertoire holds 200,000 to 250,000 clones, with roughly 80% as singletons. Sequenced: peripheral blood. The receptors here all came from a woman of 80 years or more with COVID-19, enrolled during active disease.

V is TRBV7-9 and J is TRBJ2-1, with no clear D. V lost 4 bases to trimming and J lost 5 bases, with 15 bases between them. The CDR3 totals 15 residues. The germline V gene encodes CDR1 SEHNR and CDR2 FQNEAQ (reference sequence). The CDR3 DNA follows: TGTGCCAGCAGCTCCATCACGTGGCCAAACAATGAGCAGTTCTTC. Translation gives CASSSITWPNNEQFF. Full variable domain (missing parts from reference TRBV7-9 and TRBJ2-1): DTGVSQNPRHKITKRGQNVTFRCDPISEHNRLYWYRQTLGQGPEFLTYFQNEAQLEKSRLLSDRFSAERPKGSFSTLEIQRTEQGDSAMYLCASSSITWPNNEQFFGPGTRLTVL.

In its sample, this clone was seen a few times. The chain carries TRBV19 and TRBJ2-3; a possible D gene is TRBD2 (6 bases). The CDR3 is 16 residues long. Looked up from germline, CDR1 is LNHDA and CDR2 is SQIVND (reference sequence). V lost 3 bases and J lost 4, with 17 bases in between. CDR3 DNA: TGTGCCAGTAGTATCGGGCTGTACTCTAGCGCAGATACGCAGTATTTT. This encodes CASSIGLYSSADTQYF.

The chain carries TRBV30 and TRBJ2-1; 8 positions agree with TRBD1. The ends lost 5 bases at V and 6 bases at J; junction bases unmatched: 9. The CDR3 totals 14 residues. The V gene's germline CDR1 is GTSNPN and CDR2 SVGIG (reference sequence). The CDR3 loop reads CAWDRDRLINEQFF. CDR3 DNA sequence: TGTGCCTGGGACCGGGACAGGCTCATCAATGAGCAGTTCTTC.

The chain's CDR3 is CASSSIAGASSYNEQFF. The DNA for the CDR3 is TGTGCCAGTAGTTCGATAGCGGGGGCGAGCTCCTACAATGAGCAGTTCTTC. V is TRBV19 and J is TRBJ2-1; 9 bases map to TRBD2. Germline assignment: CDR1 LNHDA and CDR2 SQIVND (reference sequence). The trim removed 5 bases at V and 0 bases at J, leaving 8 bases unmatched. The CDR3 is 17 residues long.

This clone has just a few counts. CDR3 residues: CASKQAVRGNQPQHF. The DNA for the CDR3 is TGTGCCAGTAAGCAGGCCGTGCGGGGCAATCAGCCCCAGCATTTT. The genes are TRBV19 and TRBJ1-5; no reliable D call. The CDR3 spans 15 residues. V lost 7 bases and J lost 2, with 15 bases in between. The germline V gene encodes CDR1 LNHDA and CDR2 SQIVND (reference sequence).

The chain joins TRBV29-1 to TRBJ1-2, with a possible D match to TRBD1 (5 bases). The ends were cut back, 6 bases at V and 4 bases at J, with 12 bases in the middle. The CDR3 is 12 amino acids. In germline, CDR1 is SQVTM, CDR2 ANQGSEA. CDR3 amino acids: CSVNPGPYGYTF. CDR3 DNA sequence: TGCAGCGTCAACCCAGGGCCCTATGGCTACACCTTC.

V is TRBV6-2 or TRBV6-3 and J is TRBJ1-1; no reliable D call. Germline V gives CDR1 MNHEY, CDR2 SVGEGT. This CDR3 has 13 residues. Trimming stripped 2 bases from V and 11 bases from J, with 15 bases between. CDR3 DNA sequence: TGTGCCAGCAGTTACGGCCAGTTTACGACTGCTTTCTTT. Residues: CASSYGQFTTAFF.

This clone was picked up a small number of times. The V gene is TRBV7-9, the J gene TRBJ2-1; TRBD1 is a possible D gene (5 bases). With 5 bases removed from V and 6 bases from J, the gap between germline ends came to 11 bases. Germline-derived CDR1 and CDR2 are SEHNR and FQNEAQ (reference sequence). The CDR3 has 13 amino acids. CDR3 residues: CASSPRQINEQFF. CDR3 DNA sequence: TGTGCCAGCAGCCCTCGACAGATCAATGAGCAGTTCTTC.

The chain uses TRBV7-2 and TRBJ1-2; no clear D gene. CDR1 is SGHTA and CDR2 is FQGNSA in the germline V gene. V lost 1 base and J lost 10, with 13 bases in between. This CDR3 is built from 13 residues. The CDR3, as DNA: TGTGCCAGCAGCTTAGAAGGCAGGCCTCCCTACACCTTC. This gives the protein CASSLEGRPPYTF.

The rearrangement links TRBV6-6 to TRBJ2-7, with D possibly being TRBD2 (6 bases). The CDR3 consists of 12 residues. Germline CDR1 is MNHNY and CDR2 is SVGAGI (reference sequence). Trimming pared 6 bases from V and 5 bases from J, leaving 11 bases between. The DNA for the CDR3 is TGTGCCAGCAGCCAGGCGGGGAACGAGCAGTACTTC. It translates to CASSQAGNEQYF.

The genes are TRBV2 and TRBJ1-5, with TRBD1 matching over 7 bases. The CDR3 runs to 14 residues. Germline loops: CDR1 SNHLY, CDR2 FYNNEI. V shed 2 bases, J shed 6 bases, and the junction held 4 bases outside the gene matches. The CDR3, as DNA: TGTGCCAGCAGTGAAAGGACAGGCTCTCAGCCCCAGCATTTT. It translates to CASSERTGSQPQHF.

This CDR3 is CASSPWAGAGYNEQFF. DNA of the CDR3: TGTGCCAGCAGCCCCTGGGCGGGAGCTGGCTACAATGAGCAGTTCTTC. The chain carries TRBV7-3 and TRBJ2-1, with 7 bases fitting TRBD2. This CDR3 region has 16 residues. The germline V gene has CDR1 SGHTA and CDR2 FQGTGA. J gave up 3 bases and V 5 bases, and 10 bases lay outside the gene matches. Together with reference TRBV7-3 and TRBJ2-1, the CDR3 gives the full variable domain: GAGVSQTPSNKVTEKGKYVELRCDPISGHTALYWYRQSLGQGPEFLIYFQGTGAADDSGLPNDRFFAVRPEGSVSTLKIQRTERGDSAVYLCASSPWAGAGYNEQFFGPGTRLTVL.

The chain is built from TRBV12-5 and TRBJ2-3; D not certain. The CDR3 length is 14 residues. The ends were cut back, 5 bases at V and 4 bases at J, with 13 bases in the middle. Germline loops: CDR1 LGHNT, CDR2 FRNRAP. The DNA of the CDR3 is TGTGCTAGTGGTCGGTCGGGTGGCGCAGATACGCAGTATTTT. Its translation is CASGRSGGADTQYF.